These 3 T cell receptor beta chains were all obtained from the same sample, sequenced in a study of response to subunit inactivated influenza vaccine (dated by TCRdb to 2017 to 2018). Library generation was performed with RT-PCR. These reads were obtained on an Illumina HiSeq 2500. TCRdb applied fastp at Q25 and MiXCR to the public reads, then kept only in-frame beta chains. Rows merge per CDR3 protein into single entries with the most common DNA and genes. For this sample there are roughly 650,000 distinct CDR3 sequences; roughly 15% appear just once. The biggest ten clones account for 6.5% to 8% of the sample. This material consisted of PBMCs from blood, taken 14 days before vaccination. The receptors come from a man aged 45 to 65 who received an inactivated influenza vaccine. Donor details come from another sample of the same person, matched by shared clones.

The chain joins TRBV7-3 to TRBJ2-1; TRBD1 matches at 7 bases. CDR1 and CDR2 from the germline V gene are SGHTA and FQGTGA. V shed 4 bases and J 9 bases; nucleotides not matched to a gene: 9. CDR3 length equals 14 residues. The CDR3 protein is CASSYGQDMSEQFF. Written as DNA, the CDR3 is TGTGCCAGCAGCTACGGACAGGATATGAGTGAGCAGTTCTTC.

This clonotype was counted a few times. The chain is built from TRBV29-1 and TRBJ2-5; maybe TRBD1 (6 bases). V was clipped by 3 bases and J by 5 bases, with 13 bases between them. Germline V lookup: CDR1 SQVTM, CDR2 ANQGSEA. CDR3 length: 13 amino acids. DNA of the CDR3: TGCAGCGTTGAGGTTGGGCAGGGGGAGACCCAGTACTTC. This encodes CSVEVGQGETQYF.

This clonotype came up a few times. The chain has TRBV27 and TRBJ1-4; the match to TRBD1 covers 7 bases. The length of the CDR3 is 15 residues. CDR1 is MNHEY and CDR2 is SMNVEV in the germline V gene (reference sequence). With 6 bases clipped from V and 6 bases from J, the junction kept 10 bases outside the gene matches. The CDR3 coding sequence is TGTGCCAGCAGAAAGACCCGGGACAGTTATGAAAAACTGTTTTTT. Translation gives CASRKTRDSYEKLFF.